Below, 16 T cell receptor beta chains from the same sample are listed, as sequenced in a study of shared clonotypes between healthy human individuals. TCRdb keeps only in-frame clones here, not all; method: immunoSEQ multiplex PCR. The table lists over a million clones, approximately 80% of them singletons, with 0.52% in the top ten. Sequencing was carried out using memory CD4+ T cells from PBMCs. Subset here: CD45RA-negative fraction. The receptor set was obtained from a man between 18 and 35 years old in good health. Some clones in this sample may be carry-over from other donors' samples.

The chain uses TRBV18 and TRBJ2-1; 9 bases are a match to TRBD2. CDR1 and CDR2 (germline): KGHSH, LQKENI. This CDR3 is built from 14 residues. Unmatched junction bases numbered 4, after V lost 5 bases and J lost 5 bases. The CDR3, as DNA: TGTGCCAGCTCATGGGGACTAGCTAACAATGAGCAGTTCTTC. Translated: CASSWGLANNEQFF.

V gene TRBV27 combines with J gene TRBJ2-6; no clear D. CDR3 length: 18 residues. V was pared by 3 bases and J by 0 bases, with 15 bases between. CDR1 and CDR2 from the germline V gene are MNHEY and SMNVEV (reference sequence). The DNA for the CDR3 is TGTGCCAGCAGTTTCGGCGTCAGGACCCTCTCTGGGGCCAACGTCCTGACTTTC. This gives the protein CASSFGVRTLSGANVLTF.

The sample holds many counts of this clone. This chain uses TRBV11-2 with TRBJ2-7; TRBD1 or TRBD2 may be the D gene (5 bases each). This CDR3 is 12 amino acids long. Germline CDR1 and CDR2: SGHAT and FQNNGV. V shed 7 bases and J shed 3 bases, with 10 bases lying between them. CDR3: CASKGRDYEQYF. CDR3 nucleotide sequence: TGTGCCAGCAAGGGACGGGACTACGAGCAGTACTTC.

The chain joins TRBV5-5 to TRBJ2-7, with 8 bases identical to TRBD2. The CDR3 runs 12 residues. Germline CDR1 is SGHKS and CDR2 is YYEKEE (reference sequence). The V segment lost 5 bases and the J segment 2 bases; nucleotides outside the gene matches: 0. The CDR3: CASRRGAYEQYF. In DNA form, the CDR3 reads TGTGCCAGCAGGCGGGGGGCCTACGAGCAGTACTTC.

The chain uses TRBV9 and TRBJ2-3; 9 bases match TRBD2. Unmatched junction bases numbered 12, after V lost 0 bases and J lost 4 bases. CDR1 is SGDLS, CDR2 YYNGEE, per germline. This CDR3 comprises 18 residues. This CDR3 reads CASSVGVSGRAAADTQYF. Written as DNA, the CDR3 is TGTGCCAGCAGCGTAGGGGTTAGCGGGAGAGCAGCGGCAGATACGCAGTATTTT.

The CDR3 spells CASSLGASRNTEAFF. CDR3 nucleotide sequence: TGTGCCAGCAGTTTAGGTGCGAGCAGGAACACTGAAGCTTTCTTT. The chain joins TRBV28 to TRBJ1-1; D not certain. Germline loops: CDR1 MDHEN, CDR2 SYDVKM. V dropped 2 bases and J dropped 1 base, with 11 bases sitting between them. CDR3 length: 15 residues.

This chain links TRBV28 with TRBJ2-7; 9 nucleotides line up with TRBD2. The CDR3 is made up of 15 amino acids. Germline CDR1 reads MDHEN; CDR2 reads SYDVKM. J lost 6 bases, V lost 5 bases, and 11 bases had no gene match. The CDR3 region has the DNA TGTGCCAGCAGTCTCCCTAGCGGGATCCCCCCCGAGCAGTACTTC. This gives the protein CASSLPSGIPPEQYF.

The chain has TRBV6-1 and TRBJ2-7, with TRBD1 matching 9 bases. Germline trimming cut 6 bases from V and 7 bases from J; bases unmatched to any gene: 10. This CDR3 has 14 amino acids. The V gene's germline CDR1 is MNHNS and CDR2 SASEGT. CDR3 protein: CASRPGTGSREQYF. The CDR3 bases are TGTGCCAGCAGGCCCGGGACAGGGTCTCGTGAGCAGTACTTC.

The chain combines TRBV18 with TRBJ2-7; 7 bases align to TRBD1. The CDR3 loop spans 16 amino acids. V shed 2 bases and J 1 base; nucleotides not matched to a gene: 8. In germline, CDR1 is KGHSH, CDR2 LQKENI. In DNA, the CDR3 is TGTGCCAGCTCACCAAGTCCCGGGACAGCTTCCTACGAGCAGTACTTC. The encoded protein is CASSPSPGTASYEQYF.

The gene calls are TRBV30 and TRBJ2-2; D not resolved. Trimming cost V 3 bases and J 6 bases, with 8 bases left between them. Germline V gene sequence: CDR1 GTSNPN, CDR2 SVGIG (reference sequence). The CDR3 extends over 12 amino acids. The CDR3 nucleotides read TGTGCCTGGAGAACTGACCCCGGGGAGCTGTTTTTT. This sequence encodes CAWRTDPGELFF.

The chain couples TRBV28 to TRBJ1-3; TRBD1 might be the D (6 bases). The length of the CDR3 is 15 residues. CDR1 MDHEN and CDR2 SYDVKM come from the germline V gene. V gave up 3 bases and J gave up 4 bases, with 13 bases separating them. The CDR3 sequence: CASSLVRGQGNTIYF. The CDR3 nucleotides are TGTGCCAGCAGTTTGGTCCGGGGGCAAGGAAACACCATATATTTT.

The chain joins TRBV28 to TRBJ1-3; D gene unclear. Trimming pared 7 bases from V and 0 bases from J, leaving 16 bases between. The length of the CDR3 is 16 residues. In germline, CDR1 is MDHEN, CDR2 SYDVKM. CDR3 nucleotide sequence: TGTGCCAGCACCTCTTACGCGGACTACTCTGGAAACACCATATATTTT. Translating gives CASTSYADYSGNTIYF.

V is TRBV28 and J is TRBJ2-5, with D perhaps matching TRBD1 or TRBD2 (5 bases each). V lost 4 bases to trimming and J lost 5 bases, with 14 bases between them. The germline gives CDR1 MDHEN, CDR2 SYDVKM. The CDR3 is 14 residues long. CDR3 sequence: CASSSQAWGETQYF. In DNA form, the CDR3 reads TGTGCCAGCAGTTCACAGGCCTGGGGGGAGACCCAGTACTTC.

This chain uses TRBV10-1 with TRBJ2-5; TRBD1 might be the D (6 bases). Germline-derived CDR1 and CDR2 are WNHNN and SYGVQD (reference sequence). V lost 6 bases and J lost 2, with 16 bases in between. CDR3 size: 15 residues. As DNA, the CDR3 is TGCGCCAGCAGCGGCCACCGGGACAATCAAGAGACCCAGTACTTC. Translating it yields CASSGHRDNQETQYF.

V and J are TRBV11-2 and TRBJ2-3, with 8 positions matching TRBD2. This CDR3 contains 12 residues. J lost 11 bases, V lost 3 bases, and 4 bases had no gene match. Per the germline V gene, CDR1 is SGHAT and CDR2 is FQNNGV. The CDR3 loop is CASSLTSERQYF. CDR3 coding DNA: TGTGCCAGCAGCTTGACTAGCGAACGGCAGTATTTT.

Worth noting for this clone: Other DNA sequences in the sample encode the same CDR3. The chain carries TRBV6-5 and TRBJ2-7, with D unclear. The CDR3 is 12 amino acids. CDR1 and CDR2 (germline): MNHEY, SVGAGI. V gave up 6 bases and J gave up 2 bases, with 8 bases separating them. The CDR3 spells CASSSTTYEQYF. The CDR3 nucleotides are TGTGCCAGCAGCTCCACTACCTACGAGCAGTACTTC.